This entry features one T cell receptor (beta chain) sequence. Its antigen is not identified. Germline assignment: CDR1 SQVTM and CDR2 ANQGSEA. CDR3 length: 11 amino acids. Deletions cut 1 base from V and 7 bases from J, with 4 bases between. These data are taken from a study of radiation and T cells in renal cell carcinoma. Study results and caveats: Top tumor clonotypes rose in blood 2 weeks post-radiation, then contracted.

Time point indicated: blood 4 weeks post-SBRT, at nephrectomy. Regarding treatment: 15 Gy SBRT to primary tumor, nephrectomy 4 weeks later. Nephrectomy followed 15 Gy stereotactic body radiation by 4 weeks. Serial blood draws occurred at baseline and 2 and 4 weeks post-SBRT. Clear cell pathology was present in this patient's renal cell carcinoma. The data were produced by immunoSEQ multiplex PCR, yet TCRdb's version contains in-frame clones alone and is incomplete. Among 140,000 to 150,000 clones listed, approximately 86% were seen once. V and J are TRBV29-1 and TRBJ1-4; D remains unclear. This sequence originates from a woman aged 45-60 years with renal cell carcinoma. This specimen was blood, taken from a patient whose treatment included radiotherapy and nephrectomy. DNA for the CDR3: TGCAGCGTTGAAGGGGTTGAAAAACTGTTTTTT. The encoded protein is CSVEGVEKLFF.